This T cell receptor (beta chain) derives from a study of blood T cell repertoires in COVID-19 (dated by TCRdb to the early 2020s). The study in broad terms: Collaborator samples came from the United States, Italy and Spain and covered acute and convalescent phases of COVID-19. Deeply sampled blood TCRbeta repertoires from subjects exposed to, actively infected with, or recovered from COVID-19 were included in the dataset. Sample metadata almost always included a de-identified subject ID, COVID-19 status, age in years and sex. A freely available public database, intended as a resource for researchers studying the immune response to SARS-CoV-2, is where the repertoires were released. Where HLA class I and class II types were available, the types were taken from metadata supplied by the sample provider, not from assay-based typing. The material from the prospective study consisted of cDNA or gDNA derived from T cells, B-cell-depleted T cells, or PBMCs. Samples were obtained from the ongoing ImmuneRACE study (first 160 participants) and from about 1,300 subjects provided by 6 global collaborators.

The immunoSEQ Assay, a bias-controlled multiplex PCR, was used to amplify TCRbeta CDR3 regions from genomic DNA. The original pipeline was this. The number of nucleated cells in each sample was estimated by amplification of reference gene primers within the assay. Sequence reads were collapsed and filtered to measure the absolute abundance of every unique TCRbeta CDR3 rearrangement. For each sample, productive Simpson clonality was calculated as the square root of Simpson's diversity index over productive rearrangements. Here the immuneACCESS table is served through TCRdb, limited to in-frame sequences with V and J called. Missing clones are a known gap in these copies; in checked studies unresolved V genes cover under half, and the rest lacks a known reason. V, J and clone size are taken as reported in that table, and D and trimming were inferred from the DNA itself. This sample holds 140,000 to 150,000 clones; 75% to 90% were observed only once. The biggest ten clones account for around 3.3% of the sample.

This clone was counted once. Its recognized antigen is unknown. The record has no base qualities; no much larger clone is one base away. Summary of the overall study and its limitations: The quantity of clinical and demographic metadata differed by source and by participant and was supplied without curation.

The CDR3 has 13 amino acids, counting the end cysteine and phenylalanine. Left in the record is the CDR3 DNA by itself, 39 bases read in frame from the first base. The V and J ends are trimmed by 1 base and 8 bases, leaving 11 bases between them. CDR1 and CDR2 (LGHDT, YNNKEL) derive from the germline V gene (reference sequence). Each collaborating institution followed its own protocols to collect whole blood in K2EDTA tubes. For TCRbeta analysis, collaborators shipped samples in one of three forms: frozen whole blood, isolated PBMCs, or DNA extracted from either of those sample types. Material: peripheral blood. The sequence was obtained from a woman in her fifties or sixties with active COVID-19. The receptor chain draws on TRBV3-1 (or the pseudogene TRBV3-2) and TRBJ1-2, with the identity of the D gene unclear. The CDR3 region has the sequence CASSQGSARGYTF. The nucleotide sequence reads as follows: TGTGCCAGCAGCCAAGGCAGCGCGAGGGGCTACACCTTC.